The 5 T cell receptor beta chains below all came from one sample that was sequenced in a study of T cells in Graves' hyperthyroidism and ophthalmopathy. Template material for amplifying TCR beta CDR3 regions consisted of RNA transcripts. The TCR CDR3 first-round RT-PCR relied on the HTBI primer set. One entry per CDR3 protein results from TCRdb running MiXCR on the multiplex PCR reads. The table lists 85,000 to 110,000 distinct CDR3 sequences, about 50% of them singletons. The sequencing sample was made of blood. The receptor set was obtained from a man aged 40-50 years with Graves' hyperthyroidism.

This clonotype came up once. This chain joins TRBV20-1 and TRBJ1-1; no reliable D call. This CDR3 has 12 residues. Germline CDR1 DFQATT, CDR2 SNEGSKA (reference sequence). Trimming pared 6 bases from V and 8 bases from J, leaving 16 bases between. The CDR3 nucleotides read TGCAGTGCCCTTCCGGGGAGGCTGGAAGCTTTCTTT. This sequence encodes CSALPGRLEAFF.

The CDR3 bases are TGCGCCAGCAGTAGATCTGGTAGCGGGTGGAACTCCTACGAGCAGTACTTC. This encodes CASSRSGSGWNSYEQYF. This chain uses TRBV10-1 with TRBJ2-7; 7 positions match TRBD2. Germline V CDR1 and CDR2: WNHNN, SYGVQD (reference sequence). CDR3 length: 17 residues. V lost 5 bases and J lost 0; bases outside the gene matches: 13.

As for this clonotype: The germline gene is not matched at one end of the junction; a read error may be the cause. V is TRBV29-1 and J is TRBJ2-7; 8 positions match TRBD1. CDR3 size: 13 residues. Per the germline V gene, CDR1 is SQVTM and CDR2 is ANQGSEA. The CDR3 region is CSVEDQGAYEQHF. As DNA, the CDR3 is TGCAGCGTTGAAGATCAGGGGGCTTACGAGCAGCACTTT.

The chain employs TRBV7-2 and TRBJ2-6, with 9 nucleotides matching TRBD1. V was clipped by 5 bases and J by 4 bases; unmatched bases: 9. Germline assignment: CDR1 SGHTA and CDR2 FQGNSA. The CDR3 runs to 17 residues. The CDR3 spells CASSKTGTGSGANVLTF. The CDR3 DNA reads as TGTGCCAGCAGCAAAACCGGGACAGGGTCAGGGGCCAACGTCCTGACTTTC.

This clonotype was detected only once. The chain couples TRBV15 to TRBJ2-1; D is unclear. This CDR3 is built from 16 residues. V dropped 0 bases and J dropped 0 bases, with 9 bases sitting between them. Germline CDR1 is LNHNV and CDR2 is YYDKDF (reference sequence). CDR3 region: CATSRDWGSSYNEQFF. The CDR3 nucleotides are TGTGCCACCAGCAGAGATTGGGGTAGCTCCTACAATGAGCAGTTCTTC. The entire variable domain, with the rest obtained from reference TRBV15 and TRBJ2-1, is as follows: DAMVIQNPRYQVTQFGKPVTLSCSQTLNHNVMYWYQQKSSQAPKLLFHYYDKDFNNEADTPDNFQSRRPNTSFCFLDIRSPGLGDTAMYLCATSRDWGSSYNEQFFGPGTRLTVL.